Listed below are T cell receptor beta chains from one sample, sequenced in a study of regulatory T cells in long-lasting Graves disease. TCRdb ran MiXCR on the multiplex PCR reads and lists one entry per CDR3 protein. The data hold roughly 350,000 distinct CDR3 sequences, with 15% to 20% observed a single time. The same data also contributed to another study, on T cells in Graves' hyperthyroidism and ophthalmopathy.

The material sequenced was peripheral blood mononuclear cells (PBMCs), taken at new diagnosis, from a patient treated with antithyroid drugs. The receptor set was obtained from a woman younger than 35 with Graves disease. CDR3s include the opening cysteine and the closing phenylalanine or tryptophan. Each record gives: V gene, clone size, D gene, J gene, CDR3 protein, CDR3 DNA. A D gene is named only where the DNA matches it firmly. The size of a clone is reported for some rows only, either as once, few or many, or as a class for expanded clones.

>TRBV20-1|-|TRBD1|TRBJ2-7
CSARDRYSGTGVYEQYF
TGCAGTGCTAGAGATCGATACTCCGGGACAGGGGTCTACGAGCAGTACTTC
>TRBV30|many|TRBD2|TRBJ2-1
CAWSGTSGVQFF
TGTGCCTGGAGCGGGACTAGCGGAGTCCAGTTCTTC
>TRBV28|many|-|TRBJ1-2
CAGGDILGYGYTF
TGTGCCGGGGGGGACATCCTTGGATATGGCTACACCTTC
>TRBV20-1|few|-|TRBJ2-3
CSARAWGTDTQYF
TGCAGTGCTAGGGCCTGGGGCACAGATACGCAGTATTTT
>TRBV12-3/TRBV12-4|many|TRBD1|TRBJ1-1
CASSFGTGSNTEAFF
TGTGCCAGCAGTTTCGGGACAGGGAGCAACACTGAAGCTTTCTTT
>TRBV5-1|-|-|TRBJ2-1
CASSLVEQTNEQFF
TGCGCCAGCAGCTTGGTCGAACAGACGAATGAGCAGTTCTTC
>TRBV6-1|many|-|TRBJ2-1
CASMRISGIYNEQFF
TGTGCCAGCATGAGGATCAGCGGCATCTACAATGAGCAGTTCTTC
>TRBV20-1|many|-|TRBJ2-7
CSARDLAEGAYEQYF
TGCAGTGCTAGAGATTTGGCAGAGGGGGCCTACGAGCAGTACTTC
>TRBV20-1|few|TRBD2|TRBJ2-2
CGASALGGRRTGELFF
TGCGGTGCTAGCGCCTTGGGCGGGAGGCGGACCGGGGAGCTGTTTTTT
>TRBV10-1|many|TRBD1|TRBJ2-3
CASSESRTGGRTDTQYF
TGCGCCAGCAGTGAGTCAAGGACAGGGGGGCGGACAGATACGCAGTATTTT
>TRBV18|few|-|TRBJ2-3
CASSPPPGDTQYF
TGTGCCAGCTCACCACCCCCTGGGGATACGCAGTATTTT
>TRBV28|many|TRBD2|TRBJ2-3
CASHGTSGVPSTDTQYF
TGTGCCAGCCACGGGACTAGCGGGGTCCCTAGCACAGATACGCAGTATTTT
>TRBV2|-|-|TRBJ1-6
CASSEGWGTSPLHF
TGTGCCAGCAGTGAAGGATGGGGCACGTCACCCCTCCACTTT
>TRBV4-1|many|TRBD1|TRBJ2-7
CASSQGTGGSYEQYF
TGCGCCAGCAGCCAAGGGACAGGGGGCTCCTACGAGCAGTACTTC
>TRBV19|few|-|TRBJ1-2
CASSIAAPNRGGYTF
TGTGCCAGTAGTATAGCGGCACCAAATCGGGGTGGCTACACCTTC
>TRBV30|many|-|TRBJ2-5
CAWNTGGWGRQETQYF
TGTGCCTGGAATACTGGGGGCTGGGGGAGGCAAGAGACCCAGTACTTC
>TRBV27|few|-|TRBJ1-6
CASYGARNNSPLHF
TGTGCCAGCTATGGGGCACGGAATAATTCACCCCTCCACTTT
>TRBV9|many|-|TRBJ2-7
CASSASWDVYEQYF
TGTGCCAGCAGCGCCTCTTGGGATGTCTACGAGCAGTACTTC
>TRBV19|-|-|TRBJ1-5
CASRGREYRNQPQHF
TGTGCCAGTAGAGGCAGGGAGTATAGAAATCAGCCCCAGCATTTT
>TRBV5-1|many|TRBD1|TRBJ1-5
CASSLADRGFNNQPQHF
TGCGCCAGCAGCTTGGCCGACAGGGGGTTTAACAATCAGCCCCAGCATTTT
>TRBV28|-|TRBD1|TRBJ1-1
CASSLPGTGGIAAFF
TGTGCCAGCAGTTTACCCGGGACAGGGGGCATCGCAGCTTTCTTT
>TRBV2|many|TRBD2|TRBJ2-3
CASSGEGGTDTQYF
TGTGCCAGCAGTGGGGAGGGAGGCACAGATACGCAGTATTTT
>TRBV5-1|many|-|TRBJ1-6
CASRRNRDHNSPLHF
TGCGCCAGCAGACGAAACAGGGACCATAATTCACCCCTCCACTTT
>TRBV9|many|TRBD2|TRBJ2-1
CASSVVSGTSGRASSYNEQFF
TGTGCCAGCAGCGTAGTATCCGGGACTAGCGGGAGGGCAAGCTCCTACAATGAGCAGTTCTTC
>TRBV19|-|-|TRBJ1-1
CASRAGVAFF
TGTGCCAGTAGAGCTGGCGTCGCTTTCTTT
>TRBV6-1|few|-|TRBJ1-4
CASSPSPNEKLFF
TGTGCCAGCAGTCCCAGCCCTAATGAAAAACTGTTTTTT
>TRBV27|-|-|TRBJ2-7
CASSPKFDYEQYF
TGTGCCAGCAGTCCTAAATTCGATTACGAGCAGTACTTC
>TRBV7-2|many|-|TRBJ2-1
CASSEGPGNYNEQFF
TGTGCCAGCAGCGAAGGACCCGGGAACTACAATGAGCAGTTCTTC
>TRBV2|many|-|TRBJ2-2
CASSEYGVNTGELFF
TGTGCCAGCAGTGAATATGGAGTTAACACCGGGGAGCTGTTTTTT
>TRBV11-2|few|-|TRBJ2-7
CASSLWRDYEQYF
TGTGCCAGCAGCTTATGGAGGGATTACGAGCAGTACTTC
>TRBV28|few|-|TRBJ2-7
CASSPLWAPYEQYF
TGTGCCAGCAGTCCCTTATGGGCCCCCTACGAGCAGTACTTC
>TRBV11-2|few|-|TRBJ1-5
CASSSRECNQPQHF
TGTGCCAGCAGCAGCAGGGAATGCAATCAGCCCCAGCATTTT